The clone carrying this TCR beta chain was detected many times. No antigen is known for it. These data come from a study of T cells in Graves' hyperthyroidism and ophthalmopathy. Findings of the study overall: Peripheral blood also featured most of the thyroid clonotypes expanded above 0.001.

The CDR3 length is 16 residues. J was trimmed by 0 bases and V by 4 bases; bases with no gene match: 7. Germline V CDR1 and CDR2: LGHDT, YNNKEL (reference sequence). The study excluded patients with uncontrolled infection, other autoimmune disease, pregnancy or lactation. RNA transcripts provided the source from which TCR beta CDR3 regions were amplified. When the TCR CDR3 underwent first-round RT-PCR, the HTBI primer set was used. Each CDR3 protein gets one entry after TCRdb re-called the multiplex PCR reads with MiXCR. The data show roughly 330,000 distinct CDR3 sequences, roughly 15% seen once. The receptor was isolated from a man younger than 40 with Graves' hyperthyroidism. The chain has TRBV3-1 and TRBJ1-1; 8 positions agree with TRBD1. The sequenced material came from blood. CDR3 coding DNA: TGTGCCAGCAGCCTAAGACAGGGGACCTTGAACACTGAAGCTTTCTTT. Its translation is CASSLRQGTLNTEAFF.